One sample yielded the 9 T cell receptor beta chains listed below, sequenced in a study of beta chain features in type 1 diabetes. What was sequenced were expressed TCRB transcripts, since all of the isolated RNA had been reverse transcribed. Repertoires were generated with immunoSEQ multiplex PCR, while TCRdb's copy carries only in-frame clones and drops some. Of hundreds of thousands of clones listed, less than 20% are singletons. Sequenced sample: naive CD4+ T cells from blood. The source is a man younger than 35 in good health.

This clone came up a few times. J is TRBJ1-2 and V is TRBV4-1; D remains unclear. V was cut by 2 bases and J by 0 bases, with 7 bases left in between. CDR1 MGHRA and CDR2 YSYEKL come from the germline V gene. This CDR3 comprises 14 residues. CDR3 sequence (DNA): TGCGCCAGCAGCCAACGAGGAGCTAACTATGGCTACACCTTC. Protein sequence: CASSQRGANYGYTF.

This chain uses TRBV5-1 with TRBJ2-2, with 10 positions matching TRBD2. V was clipped by 4 bases and J by 3 bases; unmatched bases: 6. The CDR3 runs to 16 residues. The V gene's germline CDR1 is SGHRS and CDR2 YFSETQ. The CDR3 is CASSKGLAVDTGELFF. The CDR3 nucleotides read TGCGCCAGCAGCAAAGGACTAGCGGTGGACACCGGGGAGCTGTTTTTT.

This clone has only a few counts. V gene TRBV6-4 combines with J gene TRBJ2-1, with D possibly TRBD1 on 6 matching bases. Germline-derived CDR1 and CDR2 are MRHNA and SNTAGT. CDR3 length: 15 amino acids. Trimming took off 5 bases at V and 6 bases at J, with 17 bases between the two ends. The CDR3: CASSLGGAGFNEQFF. CDR3 nucleotides: TGTGCCAGCAGTCTTGGGGGCGCCGGGTTCAATGAGCAGTTCTTC.

This chain connects TRBV7-2 to TRBJ1-5; 7 bases match TRBD1. Germline CDR1 is SGHTA and CDR2 is FQGNSA. The J segment lost 2 bases and the V segment lost 4 bases, leaving 5 bases of the junction unmatched. The CDR3 runs to 15 residues. The CDR3 reads CASSWGQFGNQPQHF. The CDR3 DNA sequence: TGTGCCAGCAGCTGGGGACAGTTCGGCAATCAGCCCCAGCATTTT.

Only a few counts were recorded for this clone. The V call is TRBV7-2, the J call TRBJ2-3; D call uncertain. Trimming left V 5 bases short and J 6 bases short, with 21 bases between. This CDR3 spans 16 amino acids. Germline CDR1 and CDR2: SGHTA and FQGNSA. The CDR3 here is CASSPVGSLVHDTQYF. The CDR3 DNA follows: TGTGCCAGCAGCCCAGTAGGTTCGCTAGTGCACGATACGCAGTATTTT.

This clone appeared a few times. The chain carries TRBV4-1 and TRBJ2-3; D gene ambiguous. The CDR3 has 13 residues. Germline CDR1 is MGHRA and CDR2 is YSYEKL. With 4 bases removed from V and 6 bases from J, the gap between germline ends came to 11 bases. The CDR3 DNA is TGCGCCAGCAGCCTGATCGGTGGGGATACGCAGTATTTT. This sequence encodes CASSLIGGDTQYF.

A few counts support this clone. The genes are TRBV20-1 and TRBJ1-2; D remains unclear. Germline V lookup: CDR1 DFQATT, CDR2 SNEGSKA (reference sequence). V was pared by 6 bases and J by 2 bases, with 7 bases between. The CDR3 has 11 amino acids. This CDR3 is CSAAWNYGYTF. The CDR3 DNA follows: TGCAGTGCCGCCTGGAACTATGGCTACACCTTC.

The chain is built from TRBV10-3 and TRBJ1-5; TRBD1 matches 7 bases. This CDR3 has 14 amino acids. The trim removed 6 bases at V and 0 bases at J, leaving 2 bases unmatched. Per germline, CDR1 ENHRY and CDR2 SYGVKD. The CDR3 DNA follows: TGTGCCATCAGACAGGGGAGTAGCAATCAGCCCCAGCATTTT. Translating gives CAIRQGSSNQPQHF.

This clone was detected ten times or more. The rearrangement uses TRBV19 and TRBJ2-1; D unresolved. The CDR3 runs to 11 residues. Trimming removed 3 bases from V and 7 bases from J, with 4 bases in between. The V gene's germline CDR1 is LNHDA and CDR2 SQIVND (reference sequence). CDR3 sequence (DNA): TGTGCCAGTAGTATCCGGAATGAGCAGTTCTTC. The encoded protein is CASSIRNEQFF.